The sequence of this T cell receptor beta chain was determined in a study of shared clonotypes between healthy human individuals. Background on the study: Donor ages ranged 18 to 49 years: a couple of women, a few men.

Germline loops: CDR1 SNHLY, CDR2 FYNNEI. The CDR3 runs 11 residues. The V and J ends lost 6 bases and 7 bases respectively, with 4 bases between them. The table came from immunoSEQ multiplex PCR; TCRdb's copy has only in-frame clones and leaves some out. The sample has 2 million to 3 million clones, approximately 93% seen once. The sequencing input was naive CD4+ T cells from PBMCs. Regarding subset: CD45RA+ positively selected. The TCR originated in a man younger than 35 in good health. Some clones in this sample may be carry-over from other donors' samples. This chain connects TRBV2 to TRBJ1-6; D is undetermined. The CDR3 DNA follows: TGTGCCAGCAGACCGAATTCACCCCTCCACTTT. Its protein is CASRPNSPLHF.